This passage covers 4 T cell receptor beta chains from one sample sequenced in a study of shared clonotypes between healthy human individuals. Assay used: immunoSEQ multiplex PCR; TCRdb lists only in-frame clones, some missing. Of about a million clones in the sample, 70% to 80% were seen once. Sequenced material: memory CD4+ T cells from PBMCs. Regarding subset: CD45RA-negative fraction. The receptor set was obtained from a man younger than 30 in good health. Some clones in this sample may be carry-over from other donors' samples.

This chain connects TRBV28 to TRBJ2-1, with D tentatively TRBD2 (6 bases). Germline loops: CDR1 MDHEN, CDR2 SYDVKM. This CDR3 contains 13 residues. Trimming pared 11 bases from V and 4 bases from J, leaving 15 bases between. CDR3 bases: TGTGCCGCAGTAGCGGCTTTTTACAATGAGCAGTTCTTC. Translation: CAAVAAFYNEQFF.

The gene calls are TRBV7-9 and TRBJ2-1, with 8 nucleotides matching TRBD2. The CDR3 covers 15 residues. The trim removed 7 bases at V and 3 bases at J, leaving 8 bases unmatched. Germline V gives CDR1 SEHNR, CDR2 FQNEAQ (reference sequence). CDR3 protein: CASTVPGGHYNEQFF. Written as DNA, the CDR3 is TGTGCCAGCACCGTACCGGGGGGGCACTACAATGAGCAGTTCTTC.

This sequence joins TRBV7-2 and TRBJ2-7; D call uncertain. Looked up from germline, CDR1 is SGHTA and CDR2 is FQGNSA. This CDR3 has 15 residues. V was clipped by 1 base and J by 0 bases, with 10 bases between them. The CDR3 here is CASSLVYQLSYEQYF. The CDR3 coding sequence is TGTGCCAGCAGCTTAGTGTACCAGCTCTCCTACGAGCAGTACTTC.

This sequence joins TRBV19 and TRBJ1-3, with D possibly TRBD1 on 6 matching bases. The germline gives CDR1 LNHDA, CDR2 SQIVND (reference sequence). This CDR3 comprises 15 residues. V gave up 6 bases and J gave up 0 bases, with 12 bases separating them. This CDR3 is CASSSRGASGNTIYF. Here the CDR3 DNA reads TGTGCCAGTAGCTCCCGGGGGGCCTCTGGAAACACCATATATTTT.